A selection of T cell receptor beta chains follows, all from one sample in a study of T cells in localized non-small cell lung cancer. Assay: immunoSEQ multiplex PCR; the TCRdb copy retains only in-frame clones and omits some. The sample carries approximately 35,000 clones, 75% to 95% recorded once. This sample comprised peripheral blood mononuclear cells, obtained before any cancer treatment. The receptors come from a female donor older than 55 with stage II lung adenocarcinoma. Each CDR3 is given with its conserved first and last residue. The D gene is left open where the match is weak. Not every row has a clone size; where given, it reads once, few, many or a size class.

v_call	d_call	j_call	clone_size	cdr3_nt	cdr3_aa
TRBV19	TRBD1	TRBJ2-7	.	TGTGCCAGTAGTATAACAGGGGGCTACTCCTACGAGCAGTACTTC	CASSITGGYSYEQYF
TRBV10-2	.	TRBJ2-7	.	TGCGCCACCTTCTCCAGTGGGGGCTACGAGCAGTACTTC	CATFSSGGYEQYF
TRBV6-1	.	TRBJ1-3	.	TGTGCCAGCAGAACAGGGCATTCTGGAAACACCATATATTTT	CASRTGHSGNTIYF
TRBV10-3	TRBD1	TRBJ1-2	.	TGTGCCATCCTTGTAGACAGGGGCTATGGCTACACCTTC	CAILVDRGYGYTF
TRBV30	TRBD2	TRBJ2-3	.	TGTGCCTGGAGTGTAGGAGCGGGGGGTATCACAGATACGCAGTATTTT	CAWSVGAGGITDTQYF
TRBV27	TRBD1	TRBJ1-1	.	TGTGCCAGCAGTTCCATTTACAGGGGCCGTGAAGCTTTCTTT	CASSSIYRGREAFF
TRBV27	.	TRBJ1-1	.	TGTGCCAGCAGTTTATCGAGGGGGGTTTTGAACACTGAAGCTTTCTTT	CASSLSRGVLNTEAFF
TRBV5-6	.	TRBJ1-4	.	TGTGCCAGCAGCTCCACCTATTACGGCCAACGGGAAAAACTGTTTTTT	CASSSTYYGQREKLFF
TRBV5-5	.	TRBJ2-1	.	TGTGCCAGCAGCTTGGTGGCAGCTAATCCTTGGAATGAGCAGTTCTTC	CASSLVAANPWNEQFF
TRBV5-6	.	TRBJ2-1	.	TGTGCCAGCAGCTTAAGGGGGATCTACAATGAGCAGTTCTTC	CASSLRGIYNEQFF
TRBV5-4	.	TRBJ2-3	.	TGTGCCAGCAGCTTGGAGTCCCGAGTCAGCACAGATACGCAGTATTTT	CASSLESRVSTDTQYF
TRBV5-1	.	TRBJ2-3	.	TGCGCCAGCAGCTTGTGGGGCCCTACAGGCACAGATACGCAGTATTTT	CASSLWGPTGTDTQYF
TRBV16	TRBD2	TRBJ2-3	.	TGTGCCAGCAGCCACACCGGGACTAGCGGATCCACAGATACGCAGTATTTT	CASSHTGTSGSTDTQYF
TRBV2	.	TRBJ1-5	.	TGTGCCAGCAGAACCCCAGGGAAGGACGGCAATCAGCCCCAGCATTTT	CASRTPGKDGNQPQHF
TRBV28	.	TRBJ2-7	.	TGTGCCAGCAGTTCGCTTAGTCGGTCGGGCTACGAGCAGTACTTC	CASSSLSRSGYEQYF
TRBV7-2	TRBD1	TRBJ1-2	.	TGTGCCAGCAGCTTAGCCTCGACCCAGGGGGAGCGTGGCTACACCTTC	CASSLASTQGERGYTF
TRBV20-1	.	TRBJ2-4	.	TGCAGTGTATCCGCCAAAAACATTCAGTACTTC	CSVSAKNIQYF
TRBV7-3	.	TRBJ2-6	.	TGTGCCAGCAGCTTAGGGACGGCGAGCTCTGGGGCCAACGTCCTGACTTTC	CASSLGTASSGANVLTF
TRBV5-1	TRBD2	TRBJ2-7	.	TGCGCCAGCAGCATTGACGGCACTAGCGGGAGTCGGAACGAGCAGTACTTC	CASSIDGTSGSRNEQYF
TRBV6-5	.	TRBJ2-5	.	TGTGCCAGCAGTTACTCCCGGGGACTTAGGGAGACCCAGTACTTC	CASSYSRGLRETQYF
TRBV10-2	TRBD1	TRBJ1-2	.	TGCGCCAGCCGACAGGGAGGTAACTATGGCTACACCTTC	CASRQGGNYGYTF
TRBV7-2	TRBD2	TRBJ2-3	.	TGTGCCAGCAGCCGCCCCGCGGGAGGGCCGGGAGATACGCAGTATTTT	CASSRPAGGPGDTQYF
TRBV10-2	.	TRBJ1-3	once	TGCGCCAGCAGTGGTCCAAACACCATATATTTT	CASSGPNTIYF